This T cell receptor beta chain was sequenced for a study of T cells after posttransplantation cyclophosphamide. Study-level findings and limits: Skin or GI-infiltrating T cells shared few TRB sequences with blood.

The junction had 8 bases not matched to a gene; V was cut back by 3 bases and J by 9 bases. The CDR3 totals 14 residues. Germline V lookup: CDR1 MNHNS, CDR2 SASEGT. Repertoires were generated with immunoSEQ multiplex PCR, while TCRdb's copy carries only in-frame clones and drops some. The sample was found to contain about 40,000 clones, and every one recurs. At least ten counts were recorded for this clone. What it recognizes is unknown. The sequencing input was PBMCs. This chain connects TRBV6-1 to TRBJ1-1; TRBD1 agrees at 9 bases. The receptor's source is a man aged 25 to 40 in good health and a related stem cell transplant donor. The CDR3 sequence is CASSDVIGTGKAFF. CDR3 coding DNA: TGTGCCAGCAGTGATGTGATAGGGACAGGGAAAGCTTTCTTT.